These 23 T cell receptor beta chains were all obtained from the same sample, sequenced in a study of blood T cell repertoires in COVID-19. Produced via immunoSEQ multiplex PCR; TCRdb's table is partial and in-frame only. The sample includes roughly 190,000 clones, approximately 90% of them seen just once. The source material was peripheral blood. The source is a man aged 40-55 years with active or convalescent COVID-19.

This chain uses TRBV7-8 with TRBJ1-2; D remains ambiguous. Looked up from germline, CDR1 is SGHVS and CDR2 is FQNEAQ. Trimming took off 8 bases at V and 4 bases at J, with 11 bases between the two ends. This CDR3 contains 12 residues. Here the CDR3 DNA reads TGTGCCAGCGGCCGCGGAGGCTATGGCTACACCTTC. Its protein product is CASGRGGYGYTF.

The rearrangement joins TRBV7-8 to TRBJ2-3; the match to TRBD1 covers 7 bases. Germline values: CDR1 SGHVS, CDR2 FQNEAQ. The CDR3 consists of 16 residues. V lost 1 base and J lost 2; bases outside the gene matches: 6. CDR3 in amino acids: CASSLGNRGYTDTQYF. CDR3 coding DNA: TGTGCCAGCAGCTTAGGGAACAGGGGTTACACAGATACGCAGTATTTT.

This clone has a single count. The chain employs TRBV28 and TRBJ1-2; TRBD1 agrees at 7 bases. V was pared by 5 bases and J by 8 bases, with 17 bases of the junction left unmatched. Germline V lookup: CDR1 MDHEN, CDR2 SYDVKM. CDR3 size: 16 residues. CDR3 sequence: CASSPPRKTGSEGYTF. The DNA of the CDR3 is TGTGCCAGCAGTCCACCCCGAAAGACAGGGTCGGAAGGCTACACCTTC.

The gene calls are TRBV5-1 and TRBJ1-2, with D possibly being TRBD1 (5 bases). In germline, CDR1 is SGHRS, CDR2 YFSETQ. This CDR3 has 13 residues. With 3 bases removed from V and 8 bases from J, the gap between germline ends came to 14 bases. The CDR3 nucleotides are TGCGCCAGCAGCTGGGACTCCTTTTCAGGCTACACCTTC. It yields the protein CASSWDSFSGYTF.

The chain is built from TRBV4-1 and TRBJ1-2; a weak D match, TRBD1 (6 bases). This CDR3 spans 16 amino acids. Trimming took off 0 bases at V and 4 bases at J, with 15 bases between the two ends. Per the germline V gene, CDR1 is MGHRA and CDR2 is YSYEKL. CDR3 in DNA: TGCGCCAGCAGCCAAGATCTGGGGGCAGACGCCTATGGCTACACCTTC. Its translation: CASSQDLGADAYGYTF.

The V gene is TRBV30, the J gene TRBJ1-3; D remains ambiguous. Between the trimmed V and J ends, which lost 2 bases and 4 bases, there was a span of 6 bases. From germline, CDR1 is GTSNPN and CDR2 SVGIG (reference sequence). CDR3 size: 12 residues. The DNA for the CDR3 is TGTGCCTGGAGTCCGGTGGGAAACACCATATATTTT. It codes for CAWSPVGNTIYF. Full variable domain (rest looked up from reference TRBV30 and TRBJ1-3): SQTIHQWPATLVQPVGSPLSLECTVEGTSNPNLYWYRQAAGRGLQLLFYSVGIGQISSEVPQNLSASRPQDRQFILSSKKLLLSDSGFYLCAWSPVGNTIYFGEGSWLTVV.

The V and J genes are TRBV24-1 and TRBJ2-2; D is unresolved. Germline CDR1 is KGHDR and CDR2 is SFDVKD. V dropped 1 base and J dropped 5 bases, with 7 bases sitting between them. This CDR3 has 14 residues. CDR3 bases: TGTGCCACCAGTGATTTATCCGGTACCGGGGAGCTGTTTTTT. This sequence encodes CATSDLSGTGELFF.

The chain combines TRBV30 with TRBJ2-7; no firm D call. The germline CDR1 and CDR2 sequences are GTSNPN and SVGIG (reference sequence). Deletions cut 5 bases from V and 1 base from J, with 6 bases between. CDR3 size: 11 residues. The CDR3 coding sequence is TGTGCCTGGGAAGCTTCCTACGAGCAGTACTTC. Translating it yields CAWEASYEQYF.

This chain joins TRBV28 and TRBJ2-1; the D is unclear. Germline CDR1 reads MDHEN; CDR2 reads SYDVKM. This CDR3 is built from 13 residues. V lost 5 bases and J lost 9, with 14 bases in between. As DNA, the CDR3 is TGTGCCAGCAGTCTCTTTGGGCCAGGTGAGCAGTTCTTC. The encoded protein is CASSLFGPGEQFF.

The V call is TRBV9, the J call TRBJ2-2; D gene unclear. With 3 bases removed from V and 6 bases from J, the gap between germline ends came to 21 bases. This CDR3 is 17 amino acids long. Germline values: CDR1 SGDLS, CDR2 YYNGEE. The CDR3 reads CASSGDRGSQSSGELFF. Here the CDR3 DNA reads TGTGCCAGCAGCGGAGATCGAGGTAGCCAGAGCTCCGGGGAGCTGTTTTTT.

DNA of the CDR3: TGCGCCAGCAGCCAAGTAGGAGTGGGACAGGGTGGCGGCTACACCTTC. This codes for CASSQVGVGQGGGYTF. V is TRBV4-3 and J is TRBJ1-2, with 9 bases that match TRBD1. V lost 1 base and J lost 8; bases outside the gene matches: 11. The germline V gene encodes CDR1 LGHNA and CDR2 YSLEER. This CDR3 has 16 amino acids.

The rearrangement joins TRBV24-1 to TRBJ2-3; D is unresolved. This CDR3 comprises 13 residues. The V end was cut by 4 bases, the J end by 3 bases, with 7 bases between. Germline assignment: CDR1 KGHDR and CDR2 SFDVKD. Here the CDR3 DNA reads TGTGCCACCAGTGACCGGGTAACAGATACGCAGTATTTT. It specifies CATSDRVTDTQYF.

This clone has only one observation. This chain joins TRBV2 and TRBJ2-1, with 9 nucleotides matching TRBD2. Germline V gene lookup returns CDR1 SNHLY and CDR2 FYNNEI. V trimming: 1 base; J trimming: 2 bases; junction bases outside the gene matches: 3. CDR3 size: 16 residues. CDR3 protein: CASSEGLAGPYNEQFF. The CDR3 DNA sequence: TGTGCCAGCAGTGAAGGGCTAGCGGGACCCTACAATGAGCAGTTCTTC.

The rearrangement uses TRBV6-5 and TRBJ2-5, with D tentatively TRBD1 (6 bases). The V gene's germline CDR1 is MNHEY and CDR2 SVGAGI. The CDR3 sequence is 14 residues long. Trimming took off 6 bases at V and 1 base at J, with 12 bases between the two ends. The CDR3 region has the DNA TGTGCCAGCAGGAAAGGACAGCTCCAAGAGACCCAGTACTTC. Its protein is CASRKGQLQETQYF.

V usage is TRBV3-1 (or the pseudogene TRBV3-2) and J usage is TRBJ1-1, with D possibly TRBD1 on 6 matching bases. V lost 1 base, J lost 11 bases, and 11 bases lay in between. There are 12 residues in the CDR3. CDR1 is LGHDT and CDR2 is YNNKEL in the germline V gene (reference sequence). Here the CDR3 DNA reads TGTGCCAGCAGCCAAGGTATGGGGGCGGCTTTCTTT. Its translation: CASSQGMGAAFF.

This chain joins TRBV7-2 and TRBJ1-1; 12 bases match TRBD1. The V segment lost 5 bases and the J segment 4 bases; nucleotides outside the gene matches: 8. CDR1 and CDR2 (germline): SGHTA, FQGNSA. There are 16 residues in the CDR3. CDR3 nucleotides: TGTGCCAGCAGCGATTGGGACAGGGGGCTGGGCACTGAAGCTTTCTTT. The encoded protein is CASSDWDRGLGTEAFF.

This clone was seen just once. The chain has TRBV9 and TRBJ2-3; perhaps TRBD2 as D (5 bases). Germline CDR1 is SGDLS and CDR2 is YYNGEE. The CDR3 sequence is 15 residues long. V was clipped by 4 bases and J by 1 base, with 13 bases between them. CDR3 amino acids: CASSPLGRGTDTQYF. CDR3 DNA sequence: TGTGCCAGCAGCCCACTCGGGCGGGGCACAGATACGCAGTATTTT.

The V gene is TRBV9, the J gene TRBJ1-5; no clear D. The CDR3 spans 14 residues. The V gene lost 3 bases and the J gene lost 4 bases, with 11 bases spanning the gap. From germline, CDR1 is SGDLS and CDR2 YYNGEE. The DNA of the CDR3 is TGTGCCAGCAGCGACGGGTCCCTTAATCAGCCCCAGCATTTT. Amino acids: CASSDGSLNQPQHF.

The rearrangement joins TRBV19 to TRBJ1-6; D gene uncertain. Germline V gene data show CDR1 as LNHDA and CDR2 as SQIVND (reference sequence). The CDR3 is 15 amino acids. Deletions cut 0 bases from V and 9 bases from J, with 12 bases between. As DNA, the CDR3 is TGTGCCAGTAGTATAGAAGGGCACGGGAGTTCACCCCTCCACTTT. Translated: CASSIEGHGSSPLHF. Full variable domain (missing parts from reference TRBV19 and TRBJ1-6): DGGITQSPKYLFRKEGQNVTLSCEQNLNHDAMYWYRQDPGQGLRLIYYSQIVNDFQKGDIAEGYSVSREKKESFPLTVTSAQKNPTAFYLCASSIEGHGSSPLHFGNGTRLTVT.

This clone turned up a few times. The chain couples TRBV11-1 to TRBJ1-6; perhaps TRBD1 as D (6 bases). The CDR3 totals 16 residues. Germline V gives CDR1 SGHAT, CDR2 FQDESV (reference sequence). V lost 5 bases, J lost 7 bases, and 18 bases lay in between. The CDR3 sequence: CASSALDRHENSPLHF. The CDR3 nucleotides read TGTGCCAGCAGCGCCCTCGACAGGCACGAGAATTCACCCCTCCACTTT.

This chain links TRBV4-1 with TRBJ1-4, with D unclear. V gave up 2 bases and J gave up 7 bases, with 8 bases separating them. This CDR3 comprises 13 residues. From germline, CDR1 is MGHRA and CDR2 YSYEKL. The CDR3 reads CASSQMRSEKLFF. DNA for the CDR3: TGCGCCAGCAGCCAAATGCGCTCTGAAAAACTGTTTTTT.

CDR3 sequence (DNA): TGTGCCAGCACCCATAGCGGGGATGGAGGATTCACGCAGTATTTT. Amino acid sequence: CASTHSGDGGFTQYF. This chain links TRBV2 with TRBJ2-3; 8 bases are shared with TRBD2. V gave up 7 bases and J gave up 9 bases; unmatched junction bases: 15. Germline-derived CDR1 and CDR2 are SNHLY and FYNNEI. There are 15 residues in the CDR3.

The V and J genes are TRBV7-2 and TRBJ2-5, with no clear D. The germline V and J ends were trimmed by 1 base and 3 bases, with 9 bases remaining between them. Germline V gives CDR1 SGHTA, CDR2 FQGNSA. The CDR3 is 14 amino acids. This CDR3 reads CASSLVRGKETQYF. DNA for the CDR3: TGTGCCAGCAGCTTAGTGCGCGGCAAAGAGACCCAGTACTTC.